This T cell receptor (beta chain) appears in the sequencing data of a study of cytomegalovirus exposure and HLA in healthy donors. Study background: A subsequent analysis reported that the roughly 120 validation repertoires were produced on the same platform that had also been used for the 550 to 750 first-cohort repertoires. Study-wide results and limits: One later analysis, an examination of the 120 or so validation repertoires, found that first-cohort TCR clusters tended to co-occur in them.

Only in-frame clones appear in the TCRdb table, and some are missing; sequencing was by immunoSEQ multiplex PCR. The sample contains 100,000 to 150,000 clones, roughly 87% of which appear only once. CDR3 length: 17 amino acids. Per germline, CDR1 SEHNR and CDR2 FQNEAQ (reference sequence). V lost 1 base and J lost 4, with 17 bases in between. Worth noting for this clone: The antigen is not known.

The sample was PBMCs. This TCR was recovered from a woman in her late teens or twenties in good health and CMV-seronegative. V gene TRBV7-9 combines with J gene TRBJ2-1; tentative D call: TRBD2 (5 bases). CDR3 DNA: TGTGCCAGCAGCTTAGATACTTGGCGGGTGAGTTACAATGAGCAGTTCTTC. Translated, it gives CASSLDTWRVSYNEQFF.